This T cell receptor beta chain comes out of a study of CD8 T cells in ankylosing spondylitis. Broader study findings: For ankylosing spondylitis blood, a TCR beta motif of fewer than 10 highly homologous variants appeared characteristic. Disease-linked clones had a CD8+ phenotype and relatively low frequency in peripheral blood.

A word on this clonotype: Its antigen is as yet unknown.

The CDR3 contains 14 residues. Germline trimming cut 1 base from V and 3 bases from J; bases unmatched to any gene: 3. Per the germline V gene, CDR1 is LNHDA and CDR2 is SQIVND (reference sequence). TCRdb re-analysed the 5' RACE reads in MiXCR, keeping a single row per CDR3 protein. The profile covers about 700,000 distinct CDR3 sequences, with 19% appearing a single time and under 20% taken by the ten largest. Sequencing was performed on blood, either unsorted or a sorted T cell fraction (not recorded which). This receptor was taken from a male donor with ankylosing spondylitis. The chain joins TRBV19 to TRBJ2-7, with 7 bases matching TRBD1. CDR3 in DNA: TGTGCCAGTAGTATAGTTTGGGACAGCTACGAGCAGTACTTC. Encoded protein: CASSIVWDSYEQYF.